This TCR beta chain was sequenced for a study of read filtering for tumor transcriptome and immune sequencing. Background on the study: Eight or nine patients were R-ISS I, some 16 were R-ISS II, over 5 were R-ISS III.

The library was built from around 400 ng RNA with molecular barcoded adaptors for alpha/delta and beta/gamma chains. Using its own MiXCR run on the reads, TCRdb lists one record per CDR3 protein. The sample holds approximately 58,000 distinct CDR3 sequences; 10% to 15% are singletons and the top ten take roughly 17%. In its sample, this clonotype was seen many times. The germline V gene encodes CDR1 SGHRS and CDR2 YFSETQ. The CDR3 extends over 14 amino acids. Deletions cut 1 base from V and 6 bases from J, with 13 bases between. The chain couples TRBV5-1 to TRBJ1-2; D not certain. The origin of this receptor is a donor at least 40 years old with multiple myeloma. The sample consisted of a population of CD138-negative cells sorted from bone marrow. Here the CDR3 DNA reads TGCGCCAGCAGCTTGACAGACGGAAGTCATGGCTACACCTTC. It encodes CASSLTDGSHGYTF. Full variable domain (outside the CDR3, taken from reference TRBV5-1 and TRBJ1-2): KAGVTQTPRYLIKTRGQQVTLSCSPISGHRSVSWYQQTPGQGLQFLFEYFSETQRNKGNFPGRFSGRQFSNSRSEMNVSTLELGDSALYLCASSLTDGSHGYTFGSGTRLTVV.